A single sample is the source of the 23 T cell receptor beta chains below, sequenced in a study of CD8 T cells in Susac syndrome. Reverse transcription of 0.5 to 1 ug RNA was performed with random hexamers. TCRdb reanalysed the immunoSEQ multiplex PCR reads using MiXCR and keeps one entry per CDR3 protein. The sample lists 150,000 to 200,000 distinct CDR3 sequences; approximately 94% were seen once. Sequencing was carried out using CD4+ T cells from PBMCs. These receptor sequences come from a human donor with Susac syndrome.

This chain links TRBV24-1 with TRBJ2-6, with a possible D match to TRBD1 (6 bases). The V gene's germline CDR1 is KGHDR and CDR2 SFDVKD. V was clipped by 4 bases and J by 0 bases, with 9 bases between them. The CDR3 totals 16 residues. CDR3: CATSDRTASGANVLTF. The CDR3 DNA reads TGTGCCACCAGTGACCGGACAGCCTCTGGGGCCAACGTCCTGACTTTC.

In this sample, this clonotype turned up once. This sequence joins TRBV7-9 and TRBJ2-7; tentatively, D is TRBD1 or TRBD2 (6 bases each). The germline gives CDR1 SEHNR, CDR2 FQNEAQ (reference sequence). Trimming shortened V by 2 bases and J by 5 bases, and 16 bases separated the two germline ends. The CDR3 runs 15 residues. The CDR3 DNA is TGTGCCAGCAGCTTAATGGGGGGCTCGACCCACGAGCAGTACTTC. Protein sequence: CASSLMGGSTHEQYF.

V and J are TRBV7-2 and TRBJ1-1; D is unresolved. The CDR3 is 13 amino acids. Looked up from germline, CDR1 is SGHTA and CDR2 is FQGNSA. Trimming pared 6 bases from V and 3 bases from J, leaving 11 bases between. This CDR3 reads CASRRTSDTEAFF. CDR3 sequence (DNA): TGTGCCAGCAGACGGACGTCGGACACTGAAGCTTTCTTT.

This chain links TRBV28 with TRBJ2-7; no definite D call. Trimming pared 3 bases from V and 2 bases from J, leaving 8 bases between. From germline, CDR1 is MDHEN and CDR2 SYDVKM. The CDR3 sequence is 13 residues long. The CDR3 nucleotides are TGTGCCAGCAGTTTCGGCAGAGCCTACGAGCAGTACTTC. Encoded protein: CASSFGRAYEQYF.

This clonotype was detected only once. The rearrangement joins TRBV28 to TRBJ2-7; unclear D gene. The CDR3 sequence is 14 residues long. Germline CDR1 is MDHEN and CDR2 is SYDVKM. Trimming stripped 6 bases from V and 3 bases from J, with 15 bases between. The CDR3 DNA reads TGTGCCAGCAGCCCCCTAGGGCCGGGCTACGAGCAGTACTTC. It yields the protein CASSPLGPGYEQYF.

This chain connects TRBV6-5 to TRBJ1-1; 8 nucleotides align to TRBD1. V gave up 7 bases and J gave up 2 bases; unmatched junction bases: 9. Germline V gene lookup returns CDR1 MNHEY and CDR2 SVGAGI. The CDR3 runs to 15 residues. CDR3 sequence (DNA): TGTGCCAGCAAGGATGGGGACAGGTTAAACACTGAAGCTTTCTTT. Its protein is CASKDGDRLNTEAFF.

The chain has TRBV29-1 and TRBJ1-1, with D unresolved. V lost 6 bases to trimming and J lost 1 base, with 15 bases between them. The CDR3 is 14 residues long. The V gene's germline CDR1 is SQVTM and CDR2 ANQGSEA. The CDR3: CSVLLLPGNTEAFF. DNA for the CDR3: TGCAGCGTCCTACTCTTGCCAGGGAACACTGAAGCTTTCTTT.

J is TRBJ2-1 and V is TRBV28, with D unclear. The CDR3 contains 11 residues. V shed 3 bases and J shed 8 bases, with 5 bases lying between them. Germline-derived CDR1 and CDR2 are MDHEN and SYDVKM. Here the CDR3 reads CASSFFYEQFF. The CDR3 DNA sequence: TGTGCCAGCAGTTTTTTTTATGAGCAGTTCTTC.

The V call is TRBV30, the J call TRBJ2-5; TRBD2 might be the D (6 bases). The CDR3 loop spans 13 amino acids. Trimming stripped 4 bases from V and 5 bases from J, with 14 bases between. CDR1 is GTSNPN, CDR2 SVGIG, per germline (reference sequence). CDR3 DNA: TGTGCCTGGACCATGAGGGCGGGGGAGACCCAGTACTTC. Amino acids: CAWTMRAGETQYF.

The J gene is TRBJ2-5, the V gene TRBV6-1, with TRBD1 matching over 10 bases. The CDR3 is 16 amino acids. Germline V gene data show CDR1 as MNHNS and CDR2 as SASEGT. V lost 6 bases and J lost 5; bases outside the gene matches: 12. CDR3 nucleotide sequence: TGTGCCAGCAGCCCAGGGACAGGGGCGCTTTCGGAGACCCAGTACTTC. Translation gives CASSPGTGALSETQYF.

This sequence joins TRBV28 and TRBJ2-7; D uncertain. The CDR3 runs 13 residues. From germline, CDR1 is MDHEN and CDR2 SYDVKM. Trimming removed 3 bases at V and 2 bases at J, with 8 bases between. CDR3 nucleotides: TGTGCCAGCAGTTTTTGGCAGACCTACGAGCAGTACTTC. This codes for CASSFWQTYEQYF. Full variable domain (rest looked up from reference TRBV28 and TRBJ2-7): DVKVTQSSRYLVKRTGEKVFLECVQDMDHENMFWYRQDPGLGLRLIYFSYDVKMKEKGDIPEGYSVSREKKERFSLILESASTNQTSMYLCASSFWQTYEQYFGPGTRLTVT.

V usage is TRBV4-1 and J usage is TRBJ2-2; TRBD2 matches 11 bases. The ends lost 4 bases at V and 1 base at J; junction bases unmatched: 11. This CDR3 contains 19 residues. CDR1 is MGHRA and CDR2 is YSYEKL in the germline V gene. The CDR3 protein is CASSPSRVAGGQNTGELFF. The CDR3 DNA follows: TGCGCCAGCAGCCCTTCCAGGGTAGCGGGGGGGCAGAACACCGGGGAGCTGTTTTTT.

The chain joins TRBV12-5 to TRBJ2-3, with D maybe TRBD2 (6 bases). V was trimmed by 1 base and J by 1 base, leaving 6 bases between them. The CDR3 spans 14 residues. Germline-derived CDR1 and CDR2 are LGHNT and FRNRAP. CDR3 DNA: TGTGCTAGTGGTTTGGCTAGCGGCACAGATACGCAGTATTTT. Protein: CASGLASGTDTQYF.

V usage is TRBV28 and J usage is TRBJ2-1; no clear D gene. Germline-derived CDR1 and CDR2 are MDHEN and SYDVKM. The CDR3 runs to 11 residues. V lost 0 bases and J 8 bases, leaving 2 bases between the germline ends. CDR3 loop: CASSLWDEQFF. CDR3 nucleotides: TGTGCCAGCAGTTTATGGGATGAGCAGTTCTTC.

This chain uses TRBV30 with TRBJ1-4, with D possibly matching TRBD1 (5 bases). From germline, CDR1 is GTSNPN and CDR2 SVGIG (reference sequence). This CDR3 contains 13 residues. The germline V and J ends were trimmed by 4 bases and 6 bases, with 12 bases remaining between them. CDR3 sequence reads: CAWKGTEDEKLFF. CDR3 coding DNA: TGTGCCTGGAAGGGGACGGAGGATGAAAAACTGTTTTTT.

This clonotype was counted a single time. The chain employs TRBV30 and TRBJ2-7; 10 bases match TRBD2. Germline V CDR1 and CDR2: GTSNPN, SVGIG (reference sequence). The J segment lost 1 base and the V segment lost 2 bases, leaving 8 bases of the junction unmatched. The CDR3 spans 16 residues. The CDR3 region is CAWSPPGLAYSYEQYF. Here the CDR3 DNA reads TGTGCCTGGAGTCCCCCGGGACTAGCGTATTCCTACGAGCAGTACTTC.

This clonotype came up a few times. The chain's CDR3 is CASSLAGGEQYF. In DNA, the CDR3 is TGTGCCAGCAGTTTAGCAGGGGGCGAGCAGTACTTC. The V gene is TRBV28, the J gene TRBJ2-7; TRBD1 matches 7 bases. CDR3 size: 12 residues. V gave up 2 bases and J gave up 6 bases; unmatched junction bases: 1. The germline V gene has CDR1 MDHEN and CDR2 SYDVKM.

This clonotype was observed once. The chain is built from TRBV29-1 and TRBJ2-1; no definite D call. The CDR3 contains 13 residues. CDR1 SQVTM and CDR2 ANQGSEA come from the germline V gene. Between the trimmed V and J ends, which lost 4 bases and 1 base, there was a span of 8 bases. The CDR3 is CSVGLGSYNEQFF. In DNA form, the CDR3 reads TGCAGCGTTGGCCTTGGGTCCTACAATGAGCAGTTCTTC.

This clonotype was counted between two and nine times. The chain is built from TRBV5-1 and TRBJ2-5; 9 nucleotides match TRBD1. J lost 5 bases, V lost 0 bases, and 5 bases had no gene match. The CDR3 covers 15 residues. In germline, CDR1 is SGHRS, CDR2 YFSETQ. CDR3 DNA sequence: TGCGCCAGCAGCTTGGGGGACAGGGACGAGGAGACCCAGTACTTC. This gives the protein CASSLGDRDEETQYF.

V and J are TRBV4-1 and TRBJ2-5, with D perhaps being TRBD1 or TRBD2 (6 bases each). V was shortened by 3 bases and J by 2 bases, with 22 bases between the two germline ends. The CDR3 is 18 residues long. CDR1 is MGHRA and CDR2 is YSYEKL in the germline V gene. DNA for the CDR3: TGCGCCAGCAGCCAGCTGGGGGGCCCCCTAAATCGGCAAGAGACCCAGTACTTC. Translated, it gives CASSQLGGPLNRQETQYF.

This clonotype has a handful of counts. V and J are TRBV7-2 and TRBJ2-1; D is uncertain. CDR1 is SGHTA, CDR2 FQGNSA, per germline. Trimming removed 4 bases at V and 9 bases at J, with 19 bases between. CDR3 size: 15 residues. Here the CDR3 reads CASSSWSRSVGEQFF. CDR3 DNA: TGTGCCAGCAGCTCCTGGTCGCGCTCCGTCGGTGAGCAGTTCTTC.

The chain employs TRBV6-5 and TRBJ2-6; TRBD1 matches at 11 bases. V lost 4 bases, J lost 0 bases, and 8 bases stayed unmatched. CDR1 MNHEY and CDR2 SVGAGI come from the germline V gene. CDR3 size: 19 residues. CDR3 loop: CASSLSGTGGISGANVLTF. The CDR3 DNA follows: TGTGCCAGCAGTTTATCCGGGACAGGGGGGATCTCTGGGGCCAACGTCCTGACTTTC.

The genes are TRBV14 and TRBJ2-5; no clear D gene. CDR3 length equals 12 residues. The germline CDR1 and CDR2 sequences are SGHDN and FVKESK. V dropped 9 bases and J dropped 5 bases, with 13 bases sitting between them. The CDR3 nucleotides read TGTGCCAGGAGGACCGGTGGGGAGACCCAGTACTTC. It specifies CARRTGGETQYF.